At least ten counts were recorded for the clone carrying this T cell receptor (beta chain). Antigen: not known. This entry comes from a study of identical twins. Study-level findings and limits: While abundant cord blood beta clonotypes carried fewer insertions, memory repertoires showed no such pattern. Recombination models fit unrelated individuals' TCR alpha sharing but underestimated twins'. Out-of-frame alpha sequences shared between twins exhibited an excess of low generation probability.

Through template switching, a universal primer site was introduced, and the cDNA contained unique molecular identifiers. One entry per CDR3 protein, called by TCRdb with MiXCR from the 5' RACE reads. Seen here are 400,000 to 550,000 distinct CDR3 sequences, 13% to 15% observed once, and the top ten hold more than 0.8%. CDR3 length: 14 residues. In germline, CDR1 is DFQATT, CDR2 SNEGSKA (reference sequence). Trimming took off 4 bases at V and 10 bases at J, with 20 bases between the two ends. These data were also reused for a study on yellow fever vaccine responses in identical twins.

The rearrangement joins TRBV20-1 to TRBJ2-1; no clear D gene. This TCR derives from a woman aged 18-30 years in good health. The sample was CD4+ T cells sorted from blood. The CDR3 sequence: CSANLKDPTREQFF. The CDR3 coding sequence is TGCAGTGCTAATCTTAAAGACCCCACACGGGAGCAGTTCTTC.